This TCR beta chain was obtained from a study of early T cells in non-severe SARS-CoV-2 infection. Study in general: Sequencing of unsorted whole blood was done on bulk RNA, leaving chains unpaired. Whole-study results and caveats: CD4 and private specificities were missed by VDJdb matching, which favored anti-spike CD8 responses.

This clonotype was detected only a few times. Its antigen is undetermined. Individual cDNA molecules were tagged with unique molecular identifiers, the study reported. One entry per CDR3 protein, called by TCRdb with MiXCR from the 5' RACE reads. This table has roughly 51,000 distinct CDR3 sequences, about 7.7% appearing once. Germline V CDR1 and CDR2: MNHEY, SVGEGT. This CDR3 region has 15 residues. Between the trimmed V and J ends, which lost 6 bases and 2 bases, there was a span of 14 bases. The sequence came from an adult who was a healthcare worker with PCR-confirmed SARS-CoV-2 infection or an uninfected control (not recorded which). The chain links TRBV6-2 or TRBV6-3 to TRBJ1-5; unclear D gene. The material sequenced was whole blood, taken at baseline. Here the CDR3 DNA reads TGTGCCAGCAGGTACACGTACATGGGCAATCAGCCCCAGCATTTT. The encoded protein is CASRYTYMGNQPQHF.